The sequence of this TCR beta chain was determined in a study of CD8 T cells in Susac syndrome. The CDR3 covers 14 residues. Germline V gene lookup returns CDR1 MGHDK and CDR2 SYGVNS. Unmatched junction bases numbered 9, after V lost 6 bases and J lost 5 bases. Random-hexamer reverse transcription was applied to roughly 0.5 to 1 ug RNA. TCRdb re-called the immunoSEQ multiplex PCR reads with MiXCR, one entry per CDR3 protein. The sample yields about 200,000 distinct CDR3 sequences, roughly 96% seen once. Blood CD8+ and CD4+ T cells underwent high-throughput TCR beta sequencing. The authors negatively isolated CD8+ and CD4+ T cells and FACS-enriched TEMRA cells.

The gene calls are TRBV25-1 and TRBJ1-1; 7 nucleotides align to TRBD1. This TCR was recovered from a human donor in good health. The sequenced sample was CD4+ T cells from PBMCs. The CDR3 here is CASRQTGFGTEAFF. CDR3 DNA: TGTGCCAGCAGGCAGACAGGGTTCGGAACTGAAGCTTTCTTT. The full variable domain, its missing parts supplied by reference TRBV25-1 and TRBJ1-1, is EADIYQTPRYLVIGTGKKITLECSQTMGHDKMYWYQQDPGMELHLIHYSYGVNSTEKGDLSSESTVSRIRTEHFPLTLESARPSHTSQYLCASRQTGFGTEAFFGQGTRLTVV.